This T cell receptor (beta chain) was identified during a study of T cells in Graves' hyperthyroidism and ophthalmopathy. Uncontrolled infection, other autoimmune disease, pregnancy or lactation excluded patients. Used for diagnoses were clinical symptoms, serum thyroxine and TRAb, thyroid ultrasound and orbital computed tomography. RNA transcripts yielded amplified TCR beta CDR3 regions. During a first-round RT-PCR of the TCR CDR3, the HTBI primer set was used. One entry per CDR3 protein results from TCRdb running MiXCR on the multiplex PCR reads. In the table there are 550,000 to 700,000 distinct CDR3 sequences, 40% to 55% of which are singletons. The study, taken as a whole, reports: The model's output predicted ophthalmopathy at a median of around 7 months prior to onset. Most thyroid clonotypes expanded above 0.001 appeared in blood too.

With respect to this clonotype: The antigen remains unidentified.

This clonotype originated in an adult woman with Graves' disease, either hyperthyroidism or ophthalmopathy (not recorded which). The sample comprised peripheral blood or thyroid tissue (not recorded which).

In DNA form, the CDR3 reads TGTGCCAGCACTACGTACAATGAAAAACTGTTTTTT. Translation gives CASTTYNEKLFF. The rearrangement uses TRBV2 and TRBJ1-4; no reliable D call. From germline, CDR1 is SNHLY and CDR2 FYNNEI. The CDR3 consists of 12 residues. Trimming shortened V by 7 bases and J by 5 bases, and 8 bases separated the two germline ends.